Below, one TCR beta chain is given with its context. The antigen remains unidentified. TCRdb's table, derived via immunoSEQ multiplex PCR, lists solely in-frame clones and lacks some. The sample lists 5,000 to 7,000 clones, 73% occurring once. Indicated time point: cycle 4 day 1 (C4D1), after five to seven weeks of nivolumab. After autologous stem cell transplantation all patients relapsed, and prior brentuximab vedotin exposure differed between cohorts. CD8+ T cell isolation from thawed PBMCs was performed by magnetic negative selection. Germline assignment: CDR1 PRHDT and CDR2 FYEKMQ (reference sequence). Trimming cost V 2 bases and J 5 bases, with 12 bases left between them. The CDR3 has 14 residues. The sample comes from a study of PD-1 blockade in classical Hodgkin lymphoma. Study results and caveats: Any patient who commenced nivolumab under 1 year after ASCT was excluded.

The chain couples TRBV13 to TRBJ1-2; perhaps TRBD1 as D (6 bases). The clonotype was recovered from a human donor with classical Hodgkin lymphoma. This material consisted of CD8+ T cells from blood, taken before the fourth cycle of nivolumab. DNA for the CDR3: TGTGCCAGCAGCTTATCAGCAGGGGTATATGGCTACACCTTC. Its translation: CASSLSAGVYGYTF.